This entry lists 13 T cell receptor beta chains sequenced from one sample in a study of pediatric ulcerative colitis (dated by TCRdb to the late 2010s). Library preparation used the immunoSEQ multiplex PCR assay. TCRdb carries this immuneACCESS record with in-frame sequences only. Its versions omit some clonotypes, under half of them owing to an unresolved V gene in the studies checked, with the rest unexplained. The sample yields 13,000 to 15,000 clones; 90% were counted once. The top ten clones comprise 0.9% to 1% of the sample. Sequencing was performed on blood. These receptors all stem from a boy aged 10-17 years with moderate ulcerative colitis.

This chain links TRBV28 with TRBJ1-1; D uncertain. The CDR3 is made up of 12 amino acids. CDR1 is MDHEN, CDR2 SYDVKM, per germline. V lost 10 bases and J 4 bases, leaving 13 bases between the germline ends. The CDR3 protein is CATDGSATEAFF. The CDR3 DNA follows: TGTGCCACCGATGGCTCTGCCACTGAAGCTTTCTTT.

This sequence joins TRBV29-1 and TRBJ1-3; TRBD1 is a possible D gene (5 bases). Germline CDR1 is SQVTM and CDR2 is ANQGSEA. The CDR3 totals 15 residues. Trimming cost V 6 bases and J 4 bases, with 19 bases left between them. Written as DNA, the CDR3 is TGCAGCGTCCACGGAGAAGGGGAGCGCGGAAACACCATATATTTT. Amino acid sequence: CSVHGEGERGNTIYF.

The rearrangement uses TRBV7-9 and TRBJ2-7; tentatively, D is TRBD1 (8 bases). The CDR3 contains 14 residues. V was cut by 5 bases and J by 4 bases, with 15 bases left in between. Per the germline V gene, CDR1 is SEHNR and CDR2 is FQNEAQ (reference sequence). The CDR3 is CASSQGQGGYEQYF. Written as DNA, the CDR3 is TGTGCCAGCAGCCAAGGACAGGGAGGGTACGAGCAGTACTTC.

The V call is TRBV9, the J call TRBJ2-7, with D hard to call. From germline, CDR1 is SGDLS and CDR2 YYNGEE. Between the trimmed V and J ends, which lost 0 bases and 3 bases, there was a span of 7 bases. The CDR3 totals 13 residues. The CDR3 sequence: CASSVAADYEQYF. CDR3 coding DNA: TGTGCCAGCAGCGTAGCTGCCGACTACGAGCAGTACTTC.

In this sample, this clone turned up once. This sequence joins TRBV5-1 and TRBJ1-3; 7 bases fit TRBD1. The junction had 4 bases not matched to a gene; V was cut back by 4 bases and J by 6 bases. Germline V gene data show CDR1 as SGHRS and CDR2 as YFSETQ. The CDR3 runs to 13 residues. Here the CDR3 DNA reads TGCGCCAGCAGCCCCGGGACAGTAAACACCATATATTTT. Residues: CASSPGTVNTIYF.

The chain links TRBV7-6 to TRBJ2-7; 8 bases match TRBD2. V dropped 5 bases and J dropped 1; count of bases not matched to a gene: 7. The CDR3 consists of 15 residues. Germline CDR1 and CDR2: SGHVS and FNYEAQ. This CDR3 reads CASSQGLGRSYEQYF. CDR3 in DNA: TGTGCCAGCAGCCAGGGACTAGGGAGGTCCTACGAGCAGTACTTC. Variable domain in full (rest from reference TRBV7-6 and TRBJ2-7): GAGVSQSPRYKVTKRGQDVALRCDPISGHVSLYWYRQALGQGPEFLTYFNYEAQQDKSGLPNDRFSAERPEGSISTLTIQRTEQRDSAMYRCASSQGLGRSYEQYFGPGTRLTVT.

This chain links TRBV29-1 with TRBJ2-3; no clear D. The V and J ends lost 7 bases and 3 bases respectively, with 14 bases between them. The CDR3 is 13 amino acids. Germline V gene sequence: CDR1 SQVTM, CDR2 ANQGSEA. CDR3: CSALMKTTDTQYF. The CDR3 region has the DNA TGCAGCGCCCTTATGAAAACAACAGATACGCAGTATTTT.

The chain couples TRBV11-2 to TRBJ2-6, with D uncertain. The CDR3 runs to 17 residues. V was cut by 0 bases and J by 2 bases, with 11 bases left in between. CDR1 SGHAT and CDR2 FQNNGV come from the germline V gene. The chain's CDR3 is CASSLDLPGAGANVLTF. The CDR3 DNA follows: TGTGCCAGCAGCTTAGATCTACCGGGCGCTGGGGCCAACGTCCTGACTTTC. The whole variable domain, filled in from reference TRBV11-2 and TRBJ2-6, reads EAGVAQSPRYKIIEKRQSVAFWCNPISGHATLYWYQQILGQGPKLLIQFQNNGVVDDSQLPKDRFSAERLKGVDSTLKIQPAKLEDSAVYLCASSLDLPGAGANVLTFGAGSRLTVL.

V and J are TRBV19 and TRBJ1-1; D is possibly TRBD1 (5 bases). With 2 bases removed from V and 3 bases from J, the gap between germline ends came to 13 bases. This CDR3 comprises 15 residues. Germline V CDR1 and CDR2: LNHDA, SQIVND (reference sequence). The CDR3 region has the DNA TGTGCCAGTAGTATATCGGAGGGGAGGTACACTGAAGCTTTCTTT. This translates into CASSISEGRYTEAFF.

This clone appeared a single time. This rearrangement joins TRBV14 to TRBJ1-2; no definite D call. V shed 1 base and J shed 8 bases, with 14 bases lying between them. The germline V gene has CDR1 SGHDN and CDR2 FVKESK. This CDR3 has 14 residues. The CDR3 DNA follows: TGTGCCAGCAGCCAAGTTTCAGTAACCAGCGGCTACACCTTC. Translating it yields CASSQVSVTSGYTF.

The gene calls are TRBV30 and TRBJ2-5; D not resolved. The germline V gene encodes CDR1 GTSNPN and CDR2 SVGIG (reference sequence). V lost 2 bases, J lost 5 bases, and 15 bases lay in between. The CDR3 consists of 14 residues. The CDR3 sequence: CAWSRARYRETQYF. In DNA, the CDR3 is TGTGCCTGGAGTCGAGCTAGGTATCGGGAGACCCAGTACTTC. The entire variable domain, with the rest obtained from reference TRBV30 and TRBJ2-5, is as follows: SQTIHQWPATLVQPVGSPLSLECTVEGTSNPNLYWYRQAAGRGLQLLFYSVGIGQISSEVPQNLSASRPQDRQFILSSKKLLLSDSGFYLCAWSRARYRETQYFGPGTRLLVL.

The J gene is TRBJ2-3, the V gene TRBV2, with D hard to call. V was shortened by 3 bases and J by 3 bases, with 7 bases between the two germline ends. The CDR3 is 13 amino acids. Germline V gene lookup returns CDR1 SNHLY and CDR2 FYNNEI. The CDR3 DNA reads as TGTGCCAGCAGTGAGATGTATACAGATACGCAGTATTTT. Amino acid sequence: CASSEMYTDTQYF.

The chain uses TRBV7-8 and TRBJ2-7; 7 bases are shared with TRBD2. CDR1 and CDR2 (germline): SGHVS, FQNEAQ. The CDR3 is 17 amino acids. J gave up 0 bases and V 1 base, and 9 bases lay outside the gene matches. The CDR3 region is CASSLEYGGVGSYEQYF. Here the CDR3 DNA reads TGTGCCAGCAGCTTAGAATATGGGGGGGTGGGCTCCTACGAGCAGTACTTC.